The 18 T cell receptor beta chains in this list originate from one sample, sequenced in a study of CD8 T cells in ankylosing spondylitis. TCRdb recomputed calls from the 5' RACE reads with MiXCR, one row per CDR3 protein. Of 150,000 to 200,000 distinct CDR3 sequences in the sample, 11% were seen once. Sequenced input: blood, either unsorted or a sorted T cell fraction (not recorded which). The receptors stem from a male donor with ankylosing spondylitis or in good health (not recorded which).

This clonotype appeared many times. This rearrangement joins TRBV6-1 to TRBJ2-7; TRBD2 agrees at 12 bases. CDR3 length: 14 amino acids. Germline lookup yields CDR1 MNHNS and CDR2 SASEGT. With 7 bases clipped from V and 6 bases from J, the junction kept 7 bases outside the gene matches. CDR3 nucleotide sequence: TGTGCCAGCAATCTAGCGGGGGGGCAAGGCGAGCAGTACTTC. Its protein is CASNLAGGQGEQYF.

This clonotype showed up just once. The chain carries TRBV27 and TRBJ2-1, with a possible D match to TRBD2 (5 bases). The CDR3 covers 14 residues. Germline CDR1 is MNHEY and CDR2 is SMNVEV (reference sequence). The ends were cut back, 6 bases at V and 3 bases at J, with 12 bases in the middle. As DNA, the CDR3 is TGTGCCAGCAGCCCTCCCGGGGACTACAATGAGCAGTTCTTC. This translates into CASSPPGDYNEQFF.

This clonotype was counted at least ten times. The chain carries TRBV12-3 or TRBV12-4 and TRBJ2-2; D may be TRBD2 (6 bases). V was pared by 1 base and J by 4 bases, with 13 bases between. The CDR3 runs to 16 residues. CDR3 amino acids: CASSLGQGGRTGELFF. CDR3 coding DNA: TGTGCCAGCAGTTTAGGGCAGGGAGGCCGCACCGGGGAGCTGTTTTTT.

In this sample, this clonotype turned up a few times. The chain recombines TRBV29-1 with TRBJ1-1; D may be TRBD1 (6 bases). The V gene lost 5 bases and the J gene lost 6 bases, with 16 bases spanning the gap. This CDR3 comprises 13 residues. Per germline, CDR1 SQVTM and CDR2 ANQGSEA. The DNA of the CDR3 is TGCAGCGTTTCCGGGACACTTGGGGCTGAAGCTTTCTTT. Translated, it gives CSVSGTLGAEAFF.

There are many counts of this clonotype. V is TRBV20-1 and J is TRBJ1-4, with 8 bases aligning to TRBD1. The germline gives CDR1 DFQATT, CDR2 SNEGSKA (reference sequence). Trimming took 3 bases from V and 3 from J; bases not matched to a gene: 6. The CDR3 is 15 residues long. The CDR3 loop reads CSASDPTGANEKLFF. In DNA, the CDR3 is TGCAGTGCTAGCGACCCGACAGGGGCTAATGAAAAACTGTTTTTT.

This clonotype was counted between two and nine times. This chain's CDR3 is CASSQGYRGSYEQYF. The CDR3 nucleotides are TGTGCCAGCAGCCAGGGGTACAGGGGTTCCTACGAGCAGTACTTC. The gene calls are TRBV4-2 and TRBJ2-7; 7 bases map to TRBD1. V dropped 3 bases and J dropped 1; count of bases not matched to a gene: 6. This CDR3 has 15 amino acids. Germline CDR1 LGHNA, CDR2 YNFKEQ.

This clonotype came up many times. The V gene is TRBV6-1, the J gene TRBJ2-5, with 11 nucleotides matching TRBD2. The V gene's germline CDR1 is MNHNS and CDR2 SASEGT. CDR3 size: 17 residues. J lost 2 bases, V lost 6 bases, and 11 bases had no gene match. CDR3 nucleotide sequence: TGTGCCAGCAGAAAACTAGCGGGAGAGTGGGGTCAAGAGACCCAGTACTTC. This sequence encodes CASRKLAGEWGQETQYF.

This clonotype was detected once. A much larger clone differs by one base, so this may be a read error. The V and J genes are TRBV18 and TRBJ1-4; unclear D gene. In germline, CDR1 is KGHSH, CDR2 LQKENI. Trimming removed 3 bases from V and 8 bases from J, with 22 bases in between. This CDR3 region has 17 residues. The CDR3 loop is CASSPQLMLGPREKLFF. Written as DNA, the CDR3 is TGTGCCAGCTCACCCCAACTCATGCTTGGTCCGAGGGAAAAACTGTTTTTT.

This clonotype showed up many times. V gene TRBV29-1 combines with J gene TRBJ2-5, with TRBD1 matching over 7 bases. Germline V gene lookup returns CDR1 SQVTM and CDR2 ANQGSEA. V dropped 8 bases and J dropped 9; count of bases not matched to a gene: 9. The CDR3 is 11 amino acids. The CDR3 region has the DNA TGCAGCTTCACAGGGGTCGGGGCCCAGTACTTC. Encoded protein: CSFTGVGAQYF.

Ten or more counts support this clonotype. The V call is TRBV4-2, the J call TRBJ2-7; D is unresolved. This CDR3 contains 14 residues. Trimming left V 0 bases short and J 2 bases short, with 8 bases between. Germline CDR1 is LGHNA and CDR2 is YNFKEQ. The CDR3 loop is CASSQDEVTYEQYF. Written as DNA, the CDR3 is TGTGCCAGCAGCCAAGATGAAGTTACCTACGAGCAGTACTTC.

This clonotype was detected many times. V usage is TRBV3-1 and J usage is TRBJ2-7, with no clear D. Trimming removed 1 base from V and 5 bases from J, with 12 bases in between. Germline CDR1 is LGHDT and CDR2 is YNNKEL (reference sequence). This CDR3 region has 14 residues. The CDR3 reads CASSQGTAIHEQYF. The CDR3 DNA sequence: TGTGCCAGCAGCCAAGGGACGGCCATCCACGAGCAGTACTTC.

In its sample, this clonotype was seen many times. CDR3 in DNA: TGCAGTGCTATCATCCGGGGACAGGGGAACACCGGGGAGCTGTTTTTT. It specifies CSAIIRGQGNTGELFF. J is TRBJ2-2 and V is TRBV20-1, with 9 bases aligning to TRBD1. Germline V gene sequence: CDR1 DFQATT, CDR2 SNEGSKA (reference sequence). The CDR3 consists of 16 residues. The junction had 7 bases not matched to a gene; V was cut back by 4 bases and J by 1 base.

This clonotype was detected ten times or more. The CDR3 protein is CASSVGYRAETQHF. CDR3 nucleotides: TGTGCCAGCAGTGTTGGGTACAGGGCCGAGACCCAGCATTTT. V and J are TRBV2 and TRBJ1-5, with D possibly TRBD1 on 6 matching bases. Germline V CDR1 and CDR2: SNHLY, FYNNEI. Trimming removed 4 bases at V and 11 bases at J, with 18 bases between. CDR3 size: 14 residues.

Only a few counts were recorded for this clonotype. The CDR3 bases are TGTGCCAGCAGTCCACTAGCGGGAGGAGCGGATACGCAGTATTTT. It encodes CASSPLAGGADTQYF. The chain joins TRBV12-3 or TRBV12-4 to TRBJ2-3, with TRBD2 matching over 12 bases. CDR3 length: 15 amino acids. With V trimmed by 5 bases and J by 6 bases, 6 bases remained unmatched.

Comments on this clonotype: A much bigger clone sits one base away, suggesting this may be a read error. V usage is TRBV5-1 and J usage is TRBJ1-2; 8 nucleotides line up with TRBD1. V lost 4 bases and J lost 10; bases outside the gene matches: 12. Germline V gene sequence: CDR1 SGHRS, CDR2 YFSETQ. There are 14 residues in the CDR3. CDR3 in amino acids: CASSVSQGENDYTF. The CDR3, as DNA: TGCGCCAGCAGCGTGTCACAGGGGGAGAATGACTACACCTTC.

This clonotype was seen a handful of times. The V call is TRBV5-1, the J call TRBJ2-2; D call uncertain. Germline-derived CDR1 and CDR2 are SGHRS and YFSETQ. V lost 7 bases to trimming and J lost 1 base, with 11 bases between them. The CDR3 extends over 14 amino acids. CDR3 sequence reads: CASGVGGNTGELFF. CDR3 bases: TGCGCCAGCGGAGTGGGCGGGAACACCGGGGAGCTGTTTTTT.

The chain carries TRBV11-2 and TRBJ2-3; the match to TRBD2 covers 7 bases. J was trimmed by 0 bases and V by 0 bases; bases with no gene match: 6. The germline CDR1 and CDR2 sequences are SGHAT and FQNNGV. CDR3 length equals 17 residues. CDR3 sequence (DNA): TGTGCCAGCAGCTTAGACATCCTAGCGGCTAGCACAGATACGCAGTATTTT. Translated, it gives CASSLDILAASTDTQYF. The full variable domain, rest sourced from reference TRBV11-2 and TRBJ2-3, is EAGVAQSPRYKIIEKRQSVAFWCNPISGHATLYWYQQILGQGPKLLIQFQNNGVVDDSQLPKDRFSAERLKGVDSTLKIQPAKLEDSAVYLCASSLDILAASTDTQYFGPGTRLTVL.

The table lists this clonotype with many counts. The chain is built from TRBV27 and TRBJ1-5, with D perhaps TRBD1 (5 bases). With 6 bases removed from V and 2 bases from J, the gap between germline ends came to 11 bases. This CDR3 region has 14 residues. Germline CDR1 MNHEY, CDR2 SMNVEV (reference sequence). CDR3 in amino acids: CASSSRGGNQPQHF. CDR3 nucleotide sequence: TGTGCCAGCAGCTCTCGGGGGGGCAATCAGCCCCAGCATTTT.